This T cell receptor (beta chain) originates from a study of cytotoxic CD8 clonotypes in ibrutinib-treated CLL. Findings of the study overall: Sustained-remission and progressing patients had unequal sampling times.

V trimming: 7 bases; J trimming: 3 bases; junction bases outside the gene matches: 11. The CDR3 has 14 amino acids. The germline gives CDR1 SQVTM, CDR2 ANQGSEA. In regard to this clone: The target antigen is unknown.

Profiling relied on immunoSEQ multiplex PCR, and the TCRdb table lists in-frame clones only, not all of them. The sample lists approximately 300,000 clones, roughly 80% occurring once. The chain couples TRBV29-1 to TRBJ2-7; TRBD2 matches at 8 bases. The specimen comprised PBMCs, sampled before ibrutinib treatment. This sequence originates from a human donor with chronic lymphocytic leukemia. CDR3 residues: CSAEAGVSGYEQYF. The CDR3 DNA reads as TGCAGCGCCGAAGCGGGAGTGTCGGGCTACGAGCAGTACTTC.